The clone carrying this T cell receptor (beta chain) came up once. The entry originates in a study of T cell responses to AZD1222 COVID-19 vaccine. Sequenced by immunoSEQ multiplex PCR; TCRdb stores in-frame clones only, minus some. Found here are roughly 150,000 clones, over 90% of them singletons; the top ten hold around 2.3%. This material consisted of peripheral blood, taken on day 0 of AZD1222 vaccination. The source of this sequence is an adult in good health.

CDR3 bases: TGTGCCAGCAGCCTTGTCGCAGGCTCTGGAAACACCATATATTTT. As protein: CASSLVAGSGNTIYF. The chain recombines TRBV3-1 (or the pseudogene TRBV3-2) with TRBJ1-3; D is ambiguous. V lost 4 bases and J 0 bases, leaving 10 bases between the germline ends. The CDR3 totals 15 residues. Germline assignment: CDR1 LGHDT and CDR2 YNNKEL (reference sequence).